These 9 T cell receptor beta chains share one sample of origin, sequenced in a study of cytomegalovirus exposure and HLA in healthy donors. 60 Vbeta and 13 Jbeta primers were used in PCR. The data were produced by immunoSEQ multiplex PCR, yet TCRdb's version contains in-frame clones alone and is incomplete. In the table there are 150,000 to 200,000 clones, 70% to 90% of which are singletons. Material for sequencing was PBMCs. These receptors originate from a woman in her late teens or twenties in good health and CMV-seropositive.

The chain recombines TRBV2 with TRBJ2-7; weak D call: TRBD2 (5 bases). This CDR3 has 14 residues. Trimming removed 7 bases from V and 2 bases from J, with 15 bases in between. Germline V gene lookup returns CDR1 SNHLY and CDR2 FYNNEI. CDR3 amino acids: CASKARVSPYEQYF. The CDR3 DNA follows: TGTGCCAGCAAAGCGAGGGTTTCCCCCTACGAGCAGTACTTC.

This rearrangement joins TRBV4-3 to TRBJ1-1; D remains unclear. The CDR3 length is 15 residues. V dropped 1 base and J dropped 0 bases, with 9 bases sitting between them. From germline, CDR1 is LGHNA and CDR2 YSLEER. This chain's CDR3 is CASSQVVALNTEAFF. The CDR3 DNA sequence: TGCGCCAGCAGCCAAGTCGTAGCACTGAACACTGAAGCTTTCTTT.

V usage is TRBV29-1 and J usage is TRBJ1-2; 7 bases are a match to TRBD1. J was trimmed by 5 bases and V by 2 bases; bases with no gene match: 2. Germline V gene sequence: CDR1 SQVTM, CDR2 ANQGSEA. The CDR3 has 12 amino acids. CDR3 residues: CSVEPTGYGYTF. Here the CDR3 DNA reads TGCAGCGTTGAACCGACAGGGTATGGCTACACCTTC.

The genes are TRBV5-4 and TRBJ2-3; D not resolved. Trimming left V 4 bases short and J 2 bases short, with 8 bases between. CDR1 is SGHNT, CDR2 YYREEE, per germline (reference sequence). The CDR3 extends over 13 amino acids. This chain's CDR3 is CASSQDATDTQYF. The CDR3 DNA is TGTGCCAGCAGCCAGGATGCCACAGATACGCAGTATTTT.

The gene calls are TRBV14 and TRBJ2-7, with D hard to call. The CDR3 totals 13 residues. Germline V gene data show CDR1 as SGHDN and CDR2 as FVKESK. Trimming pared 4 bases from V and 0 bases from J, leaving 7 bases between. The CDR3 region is CASSRTSSYEQYF. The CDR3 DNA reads TGTGCCAGCAGCCGCACGAGCTCCTACGAGCAGTACTTC.

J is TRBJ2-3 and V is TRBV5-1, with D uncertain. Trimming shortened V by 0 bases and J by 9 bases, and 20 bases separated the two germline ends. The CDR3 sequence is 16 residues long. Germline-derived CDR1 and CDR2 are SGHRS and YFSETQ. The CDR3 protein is CASSLGVANQIGTQYF. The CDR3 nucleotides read TGCGCCAGCAGCTTGGGGGTTGCAAACCAAATCGGGACGCAGTATTTT.

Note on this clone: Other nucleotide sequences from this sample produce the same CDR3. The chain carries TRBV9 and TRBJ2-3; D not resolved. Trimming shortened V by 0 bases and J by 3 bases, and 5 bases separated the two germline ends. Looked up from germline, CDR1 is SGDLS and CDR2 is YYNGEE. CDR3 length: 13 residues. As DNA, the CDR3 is TGTGCCAGCAGCGTAGCTGTGACAGATACGCAGTATTTT. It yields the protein CASSVAVTDTQYF.

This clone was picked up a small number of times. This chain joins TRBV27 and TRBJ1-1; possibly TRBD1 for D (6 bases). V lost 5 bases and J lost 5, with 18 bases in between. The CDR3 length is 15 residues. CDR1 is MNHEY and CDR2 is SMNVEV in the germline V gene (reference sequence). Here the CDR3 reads CASSPGVQGRTEAFF. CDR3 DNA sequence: TGTGCCAGCAGTCCTGGGGTACAGGGTCGAACTGAAGCTTTCTTT.

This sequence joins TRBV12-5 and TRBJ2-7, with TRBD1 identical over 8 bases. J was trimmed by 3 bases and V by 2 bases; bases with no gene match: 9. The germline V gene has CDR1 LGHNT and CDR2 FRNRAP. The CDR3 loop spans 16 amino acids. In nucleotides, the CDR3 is TGTGCTAGTGGTTTGACGTCCAGGGGGCTGGTCTACGAGCAGTACGTC. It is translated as CASGLTSRGLVYEQYV.